These 26 T cell receptor beta chains were sequenced from one sample in a study of human T cells and chemical hapten exposure (dated by TCRdb to about 2021). According to the study, the label for this sample's time point signals: pre-sensitization, week 0. In the paper's terms, the treatment or condition label means: therapeutic diphenylcyclopropenone sensitization with weekly scalp DPC. Preparation of the library involved RACE. The listed sequencing device is NextSeq 500. The raw public data were reprocessed by TCRdb itself: fastp quality trimming at Q25, MiXCR clonotype calling, in-frame beta chains only. Each CDR3 protein gets just one entry, which takes the most common genes and DNA from the rows behind it. Across this sample there are around 250,000 distinct CDR3 sequences, with more than 6.5% seen only once. 2% to 3% of the sample is held by the ten biggest clonotypes. The source was whole blood, collected in connection with sensitization to the hapten diphenylcyclopropenone (DPC). All receptors derive from a woman aged 40 to 55 with alopecia areata. Some clones in this sample may be carry-over from other donors' samples.

This chain links TRBV4-2 with TRBJ2-6; D is ambiguous. The V end lost 2 bases, the J end lost 4 bases, and 9 bases lay between the germline ends. The V gene's germline CDR1 is LGHNA and CDR2 YNFKEQ. This CDR3 is built from 15 residues. The CDR3 spells CASSQSASGANVLTF. CDR3 in DNA: TGTGCCAGCAGCCAATCAGCCTCAGGGGCCAACGTCCTGACTTTC.

The chain couples TRBV5-1 to TRBJ2-2; 7 bases agree with TRBD2. The CDR3 is 14 residues long. The germline CDR1 and CDR2 sequences are SGHRS and YFSETQ. The V and J ends lost 4 bases and 3 bases, in that order; junction bases with no gene match: 3. The CDR3 spells CASSTLADTGELFF. CDR3 DNA: TGCGCCAGCAGCACGCTAGCGGACACCGGGGAGCTGTTTTTT.

This clonotype has a count of ten or more. The CDR3 region has the DNA TGTGCCAGCAGCTTGGCTGACCTTGCAACTAATGAAAAACTGTTTTTT. It is translated as CASSLADLATNEKLFF. V usage is TRBV5-6 and J usage is TRBJ1-4; D remains unclear. Per the germline V gene, CDR1 is SGHDT and CDR2 is YYEEEE. V shed 0 bases and J shed 0 bases, with 9 bases lying between them. CDR3 length: 16 residues.

This clonotype was observed a handful of times. V is TRBV12-3 or TRBV12-4 and J is TRBJ1-2; 7 bases line up with TRBD1. Trimming cost V 3 bases and J 4 bases; bases outside gene matches: 5. The CDR3 has 14 amino acids. CDR3 sequence reads: CASSLDRKVYGYTF. DNA of the CDR3: TGTGCCAGCAGTTTGGACAGGAAAGTCTATGGCTACACCTTC.

This clonotype has more than one count but fewer than ten. The V call is TRBV7-2, the J call TRBJ2-2; 14 nucleotides match TRBD2. The trim removed 3 bases at V and 4 bases at J, leaving 4 bases unmatched. Germline V gene data show CDR1 as SGHTA and CDR2 as FQGNSA. CDR3 length equals 17 residues. DNA for the CDR3: TGTGCCAGCAGCTTGGGGACTAGCGGGAGCGGCACCGGGGAGCTGTTTTTT. Its protein product is CASSLGTSGSGTGELFF. Looking up the rest from reference TRBV7-2 and TRBJ2-2 gives the full variable domain: GAGVSQSPSNKVTEKGKDVELRCDPISGHTALYWYRQSLGQGLEFLIYFQGNSAPDKSGLPSDRFSAERTGGSVSTLTIQRTQQEDSAVYLCASSLGTSGSGTGELFFGEGSRLTVL.

Note on this clonotype: Being one base from a much bigger clone, this may be a read error. CDR3 sequence: CASSVKGYEQYF. The CDR3 DNA sequence: TGTGCCAGCAGTGTCAAGGGGTACGAGCAGTACTTC. The rearrangement joins TRBV25-1 to TRBJ2-7; D is possibly TRBD1 (5 bases). The germline V and J ends were trimmed by 4 bases and 4 bases, with 8 bases remaining between them. The CDR3 has 12 amino acids. CDR1 is MGHDK, CDR2 SYGVNS, per germline.

This clonotype has just a few counts. V gene TRBV24-1 combines with J gene TRBJ2-3, with TRBD2 matching 10 bases. The CDR3 runs 16 residues. The germline V gene has CDR1 KGHDR and CDR2 SFDVKD. The J segment lost 5 bases and the V segment lost 4 bases, leaving 8 bases of the junction unmatched. This CDR3 reads CATSDTSSGRLDTQYF. The CDR3 region has the DNA TGTGCCACCAGTGACACCTCTAGCGGGAGATTAGATACGCAGTATTTT.

This rearrangement joins TRBV7-2 to TRBJ2-3, with 10 nucleotides matching TRBD2. Per germline, CDR1 SGHTA and CDR2 FQGNSA. There are 15 residues in the CDR3. With 4 bases clipped from V and 5 bases from J, the junction kept 6 bases outside the gene matches. CDR3 in amino acids: CASSWTSGEGDTQYF. The DNA for the CDR3 is TGTGCCAGCAGCTGGACTAGCGGAGAGGGAGATACGCAGTATTTT. Supplemented by reference TRBV7-2 and TRBJ2-3, the full variable domain reads GAGVSQSPSNKVTEKGKDVELRCDPISGHTALYWYRQSLGQGLEFLIYFQGNSAPDKSGLPSDRFSAERTGGSVSTLTIQRTQQEDSAVYLCASSWTSGEGDTQYFGPGTRLTVL.

V and J are TRBV5-4 and TRBJ1-1, with D unclear. Germline values: CDR1 SGHNT, CDR2 YYREEE (reference sequence). V was cut by 1 base and J by 0 bases, with 7 bases left in between. This CDR3 has 14 residues. This CDR3 is CASSLFGMNTEAFF. The CDR3 DNA reads as TGTGCCAGCAGCTTGTTCGGGATGAACACTGAAGCTTTCTTT.

In this sample, this clonotype turned up a few times. This chain connects TRBV11-2 to TRBJ2-3; D perhaps matches TRBD1 (7 bases). V lost 3 bases to trimming and J lost 6 bases, with 22 bases between them. The CDR3 runs to 17 residues. Germline V gene sequence: CDR1 SGHAT, CDR2 FQNNGV. CDR3 DNA sequence: TGTGCCAGCAGCTTTAGGCCACAGGGGAGGAGGGCGGATACGCAGTATTTT. The encoded protein is CASSFRPQGRRADTQYF.

This clonotype was seen a few times. The chain has TRBV2 and TRBJ2-5; the D gene is possibly TRBD1 (6 bases). V was cut by 1 base and J by 5 bases, with 11 bases left in between. This CDR3 region has 14 residues. Germline values: CDR1 SNHLY, CDR2 FYNNEI. The CDR3 DNA reads TGTGCCAGCAGTGAAGAACAGGGCGGCGAGACCCAGTACTTC. Its translation is CASSEEQGGETQYF.

The chain carries TRBV6-2 or TRBV6-3 and TRBJ2-1; TRBD2 is a possible D gene (6 bases). V was pared by 8 bases and J by 7 bases, with 21 bases between. Germline lookup yields CDR1 MNHEY and CDR2 SVGEGT. CDR3 length: 15 amino acids. CDR3 sequence (DNA): TGTGCCAGCTCACGCGAGCGGGTAGTTACAAATGAGCAGTTCTTC. It encodes CASSRERVVTNEQFF.

This chain links TRBV7-6 with TRBJ2-7; 10 nucleotides match TRBD2. The CDR3 totals 15 residues. Germline V lookup: CDR1 SGHVS, CDR2 FNYEAQ. After removal of 5 bases from V and 6 bases from J, the junction contained 10 bases not matched to a gene. The CDR3 reads CASSKIASGSSEQYF. For the CDR3, the DNA is TGTGCCAGCAGCAAAATCGCTAGCGGGAGCAGCGAGCAGTACTTC.

The chain employs TRBV6-6 and TRBJ2-7; 10 bases map to TRBD1. V gave up 7 bases and J gave up 7 bases; unmatched junction bases: 10. Germline-derived CDR1 and CDR2 are MNHNY and SVGAGI (reference sequence). There are 14 residues in the CDR3. CDR3: CASTRTGGSWEQYF. The CDR3 DNA follows: TGTGCCAGCACCAGGACAGGGGGATCATGGGAGCAGTACTTC.

The chain links TRBV18 to TRBJ2-1; no definite D call. The CDR3 consists of 13 residues. Trimming shortened V by 6 bases and J by 6 bases, and 12 bases separated the two germline ends. The V gene's germline CDR1 is KGHSH and CDR2 LQKENI. The CDR3 loop reads CASSVVTGNEQFF. For the CDR3, the DNA is TGTGCCAGCTCCGTCGTTACGGGCAATGAGCAGTTCTTC.

A few counts support this clonotype. The rearrangement uses TRBV24-1 and TRBJ2-1, with 11 bases fitting TRBD2. The CDR3 loop spans 16 amino acids. Losses at the gene ends were 3 bases for V and 3 bases for J; bases not matched to a gene: 3. CDR1 is KGHDR, CDR2 SFDVKD, per germline. The DNA for the CDR3 is TGTGCCACCAGTGATCAACTAGCGGGGGACTACAATGAGCAGTTCTTC. This sequence encodes CATSDQLAGDYNEQFF.

The chain carries TRBV20-1 and TRBJ1-5; D not certain. The CDR3 runs to 12 residues. Germline V gene sequence: CDR1 DFQATT, CDR2 SNEGSKA (reference sequence). Trimming cost V 5 bases and J 7 bases, with 12 bases left between them. CDR3 DNA: TGCAGTGCTGCACTGTCGGGGCAGCCCCAGCATTTT. Protein: CSAALSGQPQHF.

J is TRBJ2-5 and V is TRBV4-1; TRBD1 aligns across 9 bases. CDR1 is MGHRA, CDR2 YSYEKL, per germline. V lost 3 bases, J lost 5 bases, and 7 bases stayed unmatched. CDR3 length: 15 residues. CDR3: CASSHSGTGLETQYF. CDR3 DNA: TGCGCCAGCAGCCACTCCGGGACAGGGCTGGAGACCCAGTACTTC.

This clonotype was observed at least ten times. This chain connects TRBV7-2 to TRBJ1-1; D remains ambiguous. V was cut by 1 base and J by 2 bases, with 11 bases left in between. Germline V gene data show CDR1 as SGHTA and CDR2 as FQGNSA. The CDR3 covers 15 residues. The CDR3 DNA follows: TGTGCCAGCAGCTTAGGACCGGTCGGAAACACTGAAGCTTTCTTT. This translates into CASSLGPVGNTEAFF.

The rearrangement joins TRBV4-1 to TRBJ1-4; 7 bases are shared with TRBD1. CDR1 and CDR2 from the germline V gene are MGHRA and YSYEKL. This CDR3 is built from 13 residues. J lost 8 bases, V lost 4 bases, and 4 bases had no gene match. Written as DNA, the CDR3 is TGCGCCAGCAGCCGACAGGGTTGGGAAAAACTGTTTTTT. Amino acids: CASSRQGWEKLFF.

There are a few counts of this clonotype. The chain carries TRBV28 and TRBJ2-2; D is unclear. This CDR3 spans 13 amino acids. Germline values: CDR1 MDHEN, CDR2 SYDVKM. Trimming left V 8 bases short and J 0 bases short, with 7 bases between. The CDR3 is CASGVANTGELFF. The CDR3 coding sequence is TGTGCCAGCGGGGTGGCGAACACCGGGGAGCTGTTTTTT.

This chain connects TRBV5-5 to TRBJ2-5, with D maybe TRBD2 (5 bases). The CDR3 extends over 15 amino acids. The germline CDR1 and CDR2 sequences are SGHKS and YYEKEE (reference sequence). With 4 bases removed from V and 2 bases from J, the gap between germline ends came to 15 bases. DNA for the CDR3: TGTGCCAGCAGCGGCGGGCCTAAGACGCAAGAGACCCAGTACTTC. It is translated as CASSGGPKTQETQYF.

This clonotype turned up a few times. The rearrangement joins TRBV5-1 to TRBJ1-4; D ambiguous. This CDR3 is built from 13 residues. The V and J ends lost 2 bases and 6 bases respectively, with 8 bases between them. Germline V CDR1 and CDR2: SGHRS, YFSETQ. The CDR3 region has the DNA TGCGCCAGCAGCTTAACAGTGGATGAAAAACTGTTTTTT. This gives the protein CASSLTVDEKLFF.

The chain is built from TRBV20-1 and TRBJ1-1; D is ambiguous. Germline CDR1 DFQATT, CDR2 SNEGSKA (reference sequence). The CDR3 consists of 13 residues. V shed 5 bases and J shed 2 bases, with 12 bases lying between them. DNA for the CDR3: TGCAGTGCTTTACCGGGCCCCAACACTGAAGCTTTCTTT. It yields the protein CSALPGPNTEAFF.

This sequence joins TRBV5-1 and TRBJ2-3; TRBD2 aligns across 10 bases. The length of the CDR3 is 16 residues. J was trimmed by 0 bases and V by 4 bases; bases with no gene match: 5. From germline, CDR1 is SGHRS and CDR2 YFSETQ. The CDR3 is CASSGTSASSTDTQYF. The CDR3 DNA reads TGCGCCAGCAGCGGGACTAGCGCGTCTAGCACAGATACGCAGTATTTT.

This clonotype was seen a handful of times. V gene TRBV3-1 combines with J gene TRBJ1-2, with D perhaps matching TRBD1 (6 bases). CDR1 is LGHDT, CDR2 YNNKEL, per germline (reference sequence). V gave up 3 bases and J gave up 4 bases, with 18 bases separating them. This CDR3 region has 16 residues. The CDR3 DNA reads TGTGCCAGCAGCCAGGTCACAGGGTCGAAATCCTATGGCTACACCTTC. This gives the protein CASSQVTGSKSYGYTF.